The 26 T cell receptor beta chains below all came from one sample that was sequenced in a study of blood T cells in healthy people across ages. PCR was performed a second time for roughly 7 to 11 cycles using a sample-barcoded 5' primer and a J-beta primer mix. TCRdb recomputed calls from the 5' RACE reads with MiXCR, one row per CDR3 protein. The table shows about 2 million distinct CDR3 sequences, with roughly 52% occurring only once. The sequencing input was blood. The origin of the receptors is a woman aged 40 to 50 in good health.

The chain joins TRBV9 to TRBJ2-5; 7 bases fit TRBD2. This CDR3 has 15 residues. V was clipped by 0 bases and J by 5 bases; unmatched bases: 7. Looked up from germline, CDR1 is SGDLS and CDR2 is YYNGEE. CDR3 sequence reads: CASSVGTRMSETQYF. CDR3 sequence (DNA): TGTGCCAGCAGCGTAGGGACTAGAATGTCGGAGACCCAGTACTTC. The entire variable domain, with the rest obtained from reference TRBV9 and TRBJ2-5, is as follows: DSGVTQTPKHLITATGQRVTLRCSPRSGDLSVYWYQQSLDQGLQFLIQYYNGEERAKGNILERFSAQQFPDLHSELNLSSLELGDSALYFCASSVGTRMSETQYFGPGTRLLVL.

The rearrangement uses TRBV29-1 and TRBJ2-1; possible D gene TRBD2, 5 bases. Trimming left V 3 bases short and J 8 bases short, with 14 bases between. Germline loops: CDR1 SQVTM, CDR2 ANQGSEA. CDR3 length: 13 residues. The CDR3 sequence is CSVEPGIPDEQFF. In nucleotides, the CDR3 is TGCAGCGTTGAGCCCGGGATCCCCGATGAGCAGTTCTTC.

This chain joins TRBV6-2 or TRBV6-3 and TRBJ2-1; D is ambiguous. CDR1 is MNHEY, CDR2 SVGEGT, per germline. Between the trimmed V and J ends, which lost 2 bases and 3 bases, there was a span of 8 bases. The CDR3 extends over 14 amino acids. The CDR3, as DNA: TGTGCCAGCAGTTACGCTAGTAACTACAATGAGCAGTTCTTC. Translation: CASSYASNYNEQFF.

The gene calls are TRBV5-1 and TRBJ2-3, with a weak D call TRBD1 (6 bases). The V gene lost 3 bases and the J gene lost 6 bases, with 11 bases spanning the gap. This CDR3 contains 13 residues. Germline assignment: CDR1 SGHRS and CDR2 YFSETQ. The CDR3 sequence is CASSSAQGDTQYF. Written as DNA, the CDR3 is TGCGCCAGCAGCTCCGCTCAGGGGGATACGCAGTATTTT.

This sequence joins TRBV7-2 and TRBJ2-5; D tentatively reads TRBD1 or TRBD2 (6 bases each). CDR1 SGHTA and CDR2 FQGNSA come from the germline V gene. The CDR3 extends over 15 amino acids. V was trimmed by 5 bases and J by 3 bases, leaving 16 bases between them. CDR3 loop: CASSPGGRGKETQYF. The CDR3 DNA is TGTGCCAGCAGCCCCGGGGGCCGAGGGAAAGAGACCCAGTACTTC. The whole variable domain, filled in from reference TRBV7-2 and TRBJ2-5, reads GAGVSQSPSNKVTEKGKDVELRCDPISGHTALYWYRQSLGQGLEFLIYFQGNSAPDKSGLPSDRFSAERTGGSVSTLTIQRTQQEDSAVYLCASSPGGRGKETQYFGPGTRLLVL.

The chain joins TRBV6-2 or TRBV6-3 to TRBJ1-2; D is undetermined. This CDR3 contains 15 residues. The ends were cut back, 2 bases at V and 1 base at J, with 11 bases in the middle. The germline CDR1 and CDR2 sequences are MNHEY and SVGEGT. CDR3 sequence (DNA): TGTGCCAGCAGTTACGTCCCAGGAGATAACTATGGCTACACCTTC. Translation: CASSYVPGDNYGYTF.

The CDR3 region has the DNA TGCAGTGCTAGAGGGCCCACAGGGTACGCAGATACGCAGTATTTT. Protein sequence: CSARGPTGYADTQYF. The rearrangement joins TRBV20-1 to TRBJ2-3; possibly TRBD1 for D (6 bases). Germline-derived CDR1 and CDR2 are DFQATT and SNEGSKA (reference sequence). This CDR3 is built from 15 residues. V lost 1 base and J lost 4, with 15 bases in between.

The chain is built from TRBV29-1 and TRBJ1-4, with D perhaps matching TRBD1 (6 bases). CDR1 is SQVTM, CDR2 ANQGSEA, per germline. The CDR3 extends over 15 amino acids. This CDR3 is CHLESEAGEDEKLFF. In DNA form, the CDR3 reads TGCCATCTTGAAAGTGAAGCAGGGGAGGATGAAAAACTGTTTTTT.

This chain links TRBV9 with TRBJ1-1; 9 bases fit TRBD1. Germline-derived CDR1 and CDR2 are SGDLS and YYNGEE. With V trimmed by 2 bases and J by 4 bases, 3 bases remained unmatched. CDR3 length: 14 residues. CDR3 in DNA: TGTGCCAGCAGCGTGACAGGGGGGGTCACTGAAGCTTTCTTT. It codes for CASSVTGGVTEAFF.

The chain links TRBV20-1 to TRBJ2-5; D gene ambiguous. V lost 2 bases and J 1 base, leaving 17 bases between the germline ends. This CDR3 is 16 amino acids long. Germline V lookup: CDR1 DFQATT, CDR2 SNEGSKA (reference sequence). The CDR3 DNA reads TGCAGTGCTAGACGAATCACGAGTACAACCCAAGAGACCCAGTACTTC. Its translation is CSARRITSTTQETQYF.

This chain links TRBV2 with TRBJ2-1; TRBD2 aligns across 7 bases. V lost 7 bases and J lost 7; bases outside the gene matches: 10. Per the germline V gene, CDR1 is SNHLY and CDR2 is FYNNEI. This CDR3 is 14 amino acids long. The CDR3 DNA is TGTGCCAGCAAGGGAGGGAGGGCCAGGAATGAGCAGTTCTTC. Amino acid sequence: CASKGGRARNEQFF.

About this clonotype itself: Sequence at one end of the junction differs from germline and may be a read error. The chain links TRBV6-2 or TRBV6-3 to TRBJ2-5, with D possibly being TRBD1 (6 bases). The CDR3 length is 14 residues. Germline V gene data show CDR1 as MNHEY and CDR2 as SVGEGT. CDR3: CASSYWGQEEAQYF. The CDR3 DNA follows: TGTGCCAGCAGTTACTGGGGACAAGAAGAGGCCCAGTACTTC.

The V gene is TRBV20-1, the J gene TRBJ1-2; the D is unclear. Between the trimmed V and J ends, which lost 4 bases and 5 bases, there was a span of 14 bases. The CDR3 contains 13 residues. Germline values: CDR1 DFQATT, CDR2 SNEGSKA (reference sequence). The CDR3 spells CSAKLQLVYGYTF. The CDR3 DNA follows: TGCAGTGCTAAACTCCAGCTCGTTTATGGCTACACCTTC.

This sequence joins TRBV6-2 or TRBV6-3 and TRBJ1-6, with 7 nucleotides matching TRBD1. The V gene end was trimmed by 5 bases and the J gene end by 9 bases; junction bases not matched to a gene: 16. The CDR3 has 17 amino acids. Germline V gene sequence: CDR1 MNHEY, CDR2 SVGEGT. CDR3 nucleotides: TGTGCCAGCAGTCCCCCACGACAGGGACGGGGCCCTTCACCCCTCCACTTT. Its translation: CASSPPRQGRGPSPLHF.

This clonotype was picked up a small number of times. The V call is TRBV29-1, the J call TRBJ2-1, with D possibly being TRBD1 (6 bases). The V and J ends lost 6 bases and 4 bases respectively, with 19 bases between them. From germline, CDR1 is SQVTM and CDR2 ANQGSEA. The CDR3 is 15 amino acids. For the CDR3, the DNA is TGCAGCGTAGGGGGTCTAGCTCGGTCGTACAATGAGCAGTTCTTC. Protein product: CSVGGLARSYNEQFF.

For the CDR3, the DNA is TGCAGTGCTATATGGTACAATGAGCAGTTCTTC. This gives the protein CSAIWYNEQFF. V gene TRBV20-1 combines with J gene TRBJ2-1; D gene unclear. The CDR3 loop spans 11 amino acids. The germline V gene has CDR1 DFQATT and CDR2 SNEGSKA (reference sequence). V lost 4 bases, J lost 4 bases, and 5 bases lay in between.

The chain links TRBV28 to TRBJ2-7, with a possible D match to TRBD1 (5 bases). Trimming pared 10 bases from V and 7 bases from J, leaving 20 bases between. The CDR3 has 13 amino acids. In germline, CDR1 is MDHEN, CDR2 SYDVKM. The CDR3 loop is CATRRQGTREQYF. The CDR3 nucleotides read TGTGCCACCAGGCGGCAGGGTACTCGAGAGCAGTACTTC.

This rearrangement joins TRBV6-2 or TRBV6-3 to TRBJ2-3; maybe TRBD2 (7 bases). In germline, CDR1 is MNHEY, CDR2 SVGEGT. This CDR3 has 17 residues. Trimming removed 2 bases from V and 2 bases from J, with 17 bases in between. In DNA, the CDR3 is TGTGCCAGCAGTTACCGGCGGGGGCTCGGAGTCACAGATACGCAGTATTTT. This encodes CASSYRRGLGVTDTQYF.

This clonotype was seen a few times. V and J are TRBV6-5 and TRBJ1-5; D remains ambiguous. Trimming stripped 11 bases from V and 2 bases from J, with 16 bases between. CDR1 MNHEY and CDR2 SVGAGI come from the germline V gene. This CDR3 is built from 14 residues. CDR3: CASSSPGGNQPQHF. Here the CDR3 DNA reads TGTGCCTCTAGCAGTCCAGGCGGCAATCAGCCCCAGCATTTT.

The CDR3 DNA reads TGTGCCATCAGTGGGGGGGGCTCTAGCTACGAGCAGTACTTC. Protein sequence: CAISGGGSSYEQYF. The chain has TRBV10-3 and TRBJ2-7; possibly TRBD2 for D (7 bases). Trimming took off 4 bases at V and 3 bases at J, with 13 bases between the two ends. Germline V gene sequence: CDR1 ENHRY, CDR2 SYGVKD. The CDR3 has 14 amino acids.

This clonotype was observed a single time. The chain carries TRBV5-6 and TRBJ2-3; 9 nucleotides match TRBD1. V shed 2 bases, J shed 3 bases, and the junction held 7 bases outside the gene matches. The CDR3 is 16 residues long. In germline, CDR1 is SGHDT, CDR2 YYEEEE. The CDR3 bases are TGTGCCAGCAGCTTCACAGGGGGCTTGGGTACAGATACGCAGTATTTT. It codes for CASSFTGGLGTDTQYF.

The V and J genes are TRBV28 and TRBJ2-1; D not resolved. CDR1 MDHEN and CDR2 SYDVKM come from the germline V gene. V dropped 5 bases and J dropped 4 bases, with 12 bases sitting between them. The CDR3 runs to 14 residues. The CDR3 DNA reads TGTGCCAGCAGTGATGCGCCCCCTTACAATGAGCAGTTCTTC. This sequence encodes CASSDAPPYNEQFF.

V usage is TRBV15 and J usage is TRBJ2-1; TRBD2 aligns across 9 bases. CDR3 length: 16 amino acids. V shed 0 bases and J 5 bases; nucleotides not matched to a gene: 5. The germline CDR1 and CDR2 sequences are LNHNV and YYDKDF (reference sequence). CDR3 residues: CATSRDRLAVDNEQFF. In DNA, the CDR3 is TGTGCCACCAGCAGAGATAGACTAGCGGTAGACAATGAGCAGTTCTTC.

This clonotype turned up a few times. The rearrangement uses TRBV7-2 and TRBJ2-1; 8 bases are shared with TRBD2. CDR3 length equals 17 residues. The V segment lost 0 bases and the J segment 9 bases; nucleotides outside the gene matches: 13. Looked up from germline, CDR1 is SGHTA and CDR2 is FQGNSA. CDR3: CASSLAASGSRGGEQFF. CDR3 bases: TGTGCCAGCAGCTTAGCAGCTAGCGGGTCTCGGGGTGGTGAGCAGTTCTTC.

Concerning this clonotype: The junction does not match germline at one end; this may be a read error. The chain couples TRBV27 to TRBJ2-5; possible D gene TRBD2, 5 bases. CDR3 length: 13 residues. Germline loops: CDR1 MNHEY, CDR2 SMNVEV (reference sequence). DNA for the CDR3: TGTGCCAGCACCTCTTCGGGGTCAGAGGCCCAGTACTTC. Protein product: CASTSSGSEAQYF.

In DNA form, the CDR3 reads TGTGCCAGCAGACCTACAGGGGATTATGAGCAGTTCTTC. It translates to CASRPTGDYEQFF. The V and J genes are TRBV6-2 or TRBV6-3 and TRBJ2-1; 7 nucleotides line up with TRBD1. The junction had 7 bases not matched to a gene; V was cut back by 6 bases and J by 8 bases. The germline V gene has CDR1 MNHEY and CDR2 SVGEGT. This CDR3 comprises 13 residues.